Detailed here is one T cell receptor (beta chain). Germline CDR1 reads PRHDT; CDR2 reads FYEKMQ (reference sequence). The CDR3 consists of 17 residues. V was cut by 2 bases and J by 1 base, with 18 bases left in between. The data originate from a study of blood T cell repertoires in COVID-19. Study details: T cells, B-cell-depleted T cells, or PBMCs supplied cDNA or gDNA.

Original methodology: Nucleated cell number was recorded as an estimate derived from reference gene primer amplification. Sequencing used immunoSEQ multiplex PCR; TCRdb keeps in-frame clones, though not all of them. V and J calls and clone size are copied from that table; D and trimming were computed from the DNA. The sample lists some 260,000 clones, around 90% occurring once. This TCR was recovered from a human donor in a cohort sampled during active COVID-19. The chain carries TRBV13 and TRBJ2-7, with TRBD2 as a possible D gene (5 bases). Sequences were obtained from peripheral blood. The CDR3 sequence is CASSLIDEGPKSYEQYF. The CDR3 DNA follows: TGTGCCAGCAGCTTAATCGATGAGGGTCCGAAGTCCTACGAGCAGTACTTC.